What follows are 24 T cell receptor beta chains derived from one specimen sequenced in a study of long-term antiretroviral therapy in people with HIV. The run of the v3.0 immunoSEQ assay was at survey level. Assay used: immunoSEQ multiplex PCR; TCRdb lists only in-frame clones, some missing. The top ten clones hold approximately 9.3% of a sample with about 20,000 clones, around four fifths of them seen once. Sequences were derived from unsorted PBMCs, sampled 1.2 years after starting antiretroviral therapy. Source of these receptors: a woman in her thirties or forties with HIV.

As DNA, the CDR3 is TGTGCCAGCAGCCCCCTGAGGGGCGAGCAGTACTTC. Translating gives CASSPLRGEQYF. The chain is built from TRBV9 and TRBJ2-7; perhaps D is TRBD1 or TRBD2 (5 bases each). Germline values: CDR1 SGDLS, CDR2 YYNGEE. V was clipped by 4 bases and J by 6 bases, with 11 bases between them. The CDR3 is 12 residues long.

V usage is TRBV7-9 and J usage is TRBJ2-1; no firm D call. Germline-derived CDR1 and CDR2 are SEHNR and FQNEAQ (reference sequence). The CDR3 extends over 13 amino acids. Trimming removed 1 base at V and 5 bases at J, with 6 bases between. In DNA form, the CDR3 reads TGTGCCAGCAGCTTAGGGCCCCACAATGAGCAGTTCTTC. Its translation is CASSLGPHNEQFF. Full variable domain (rest looked up from reference TRBV7-9 and TRBJ2-1): DTGVSQNPRHKITKRGQNVTFRCDPISEHNRLYWYRQTLGQGPEFLTYFQNEAQLEKSRLLSDRFSAERPKGSFSTLEIQRTEQGDSAMYLCASSLGPHNEQFFGPGTRLTVL.

The V and J genes are TRBV5-6 and TRBJ2-7, with D possibly TRBD2 on 6 matching bases. The CDR3 runs 14 residues. Trimming shortened V by 0 bases and J by 1 base, and 8 bases separated the two germline ends. Germline V gives CDR1 SGHDT, CDR2 YYEEEE. As DNA, the CDR3 is TGTGCCAGCAGCTTGGGACTAGGGTCCTACGAGCAGTACTTC. It encodes CASSLGLGSYEQYF.

The V call is TRBV10-3, the J call TRBJ1-1, with D unresolved. Germline CDR1 and CDR2: ENHRY and SYGVKD. The CDR3 sequence is 13 residues long. The ends were cut back, 3 bases at V and 2 bases at J, with 7 bases in the middle. The CDR3 loop is CAISDQENTEAFF. The CDR3 DNA is TGTGCCATCAGTGACCAAGAAAACACTGAAGCTTTCTTT.

The V and J genes are TRBV7-6 and TRBJ2-7, with TRBD2 matching over 8 bases. Germline V CDR1 and CDR2: SGHVS, FNYEAQ. This CDR3 has 17 amino acids. J gave up 5 bases and V 3 bases, and 15 bases lay outside the gene matches. The DNA for the CDR3 is TGTGCCAGCAGCTTTATCGGTGCGGGAGGTCAGGTTAACGAGCAGTACTTC. Protein: CASSFIGAGGQVNEQYF.

The genes are TRBV5-1 and TRBJ2-2; D remains ambiguous. The CDR3 length is 16 residues. Looked up from germline, CDR1 is SGHRS and CDR2 is YFSETQ. The V gene lost 1 base and the J gene lost 2 bases, with 12 bases spanning the gap. In DNA form, the CDR3 reads TGCGCCAGCAGCTTGAACGGGCTAGAAAACACCGGGGAGCTGTTTTTT. It encodes CASSLNGLENTGELFF. The full variable domain, completed using reference TRBV5-1 and TRBJ2-2, is KAGVTQTPRYLIKTRGQQVTLSCSPISGHRSVSWYQQTPGQGLQFLFEYFSETQRNKGNFPGRFSGRQFSNSRSEMNVSTLELGDSALYLCASSLNGLENTGELFFGEGSRLTVL.

The chain couples TRBV19 to TRBJ1-5; D uncertain. The germline gives CDR1 LNHDA, CDR2 SQIVND (reference sequence). Trimming left V 5 bases short and J 7 bases short, with 18 bases between. This CDR3 is 15 amino acids long. CDR3 coding DNA: TGTGCCAGTAGTGCCGGCCTCGTTTCGGGACAGCCCCAGCATTTT. It specifies CASSAGLVSGQPQHF. The whole variable domain, filled in from reference TRBV19 and TRBJ1-5, reads DGGITQSPKYLFRKEGQNVTLSCEQNLNHDAMYWYRQDPGQGLRLIYYSQIVNDFQKGDIAEGYSVSREKKESFPLTVTSAQKNPTAFYLCASSAGLVSGQPQHFGDGTRLSIL.

The chain employs TRBV6-6 and TRBJ2-5; 10 bases match TRBD2. The CDR3 is 16 residues long. Unmatched junction bases numbered 13, after V lost 7 bases and J lost 5 bases. CDR1 and CDR2 from the germline V gene are MNHNY and SVGAGI (reference sequence). CDR3 DNA sequence: TGTGCCAGCAACCCCCGGACTAGCGGAGGGGGGGAGACCCAGTACTTC. As protein: CASNPRTSGGGETQYF.

The CDR3 is CASSRTTGNTEAFF. The CDR3 coding sequence is TGTGCCAGCAGTCGTACTACAGGGAACACTGAAGCTTTCTTT. The chain employs TRBV6-5 and TRBJ1-1, with D possibly TRBD1 on 5 matching bases. The CDR3 has 14 amino acids. V dropped 5 bases and J dropped 1 base, with 11 bases sitting between them. Germline V gene sequence: CDR1 MNHEY, CDR2 SVGAGI.

This chain joins TRBV13 and TRBJ1-3; 11 nucleotides align to TRBD1. This CDR3 is built from 16 residues. Germline-derived CDR1 and CDR2 are PRHDT and FYEKMQ (reference sequence). V dropped 4 bases and J dropped 7; count of bases not matched to a gene: 9. DNA for the CDR3: TGTGCCAGCAGCTCTATTCCGGACAGGGGGCTGAACACCATATATTTT. Amino acids: CASSSIPDRGLNTIYF.

The chain couples TRBV4-1 to TRBJ2-3, with 13 bases lining up with TRBD2. CDR3 length: 16 residues. The V gene's germline CDR1 is MGHRA and CDR2 YSYEKL. V lost 2 bases and J lost 6; bases outside the gene matches: 5. The CDR3 region is CASSQWTSGSEDTQYF. The CDR3 nucleotides read TGCGCCAGCAGCCAATGGACTAGCGGGAGTGAGGATACGCAGTATTTT.

This chain's CDR3 is CASSLRQGDEKLFF. For the CDR3, the DNA is TGTGCCAGCAGCTTAAGACAGGGGGATGAAAAACTGTTTTTT. This chain joins TRBV11-2 and TRBJ1-4, with TRBD1 matching 9 bases. V gave up 2 bases and J gave up 6 bases; unmatched junction bases: 1. The CDR3 loop spans 14 amino acids. Germline CDR1 and CDR2: SGHAT and FQNNGV.

V and J are TRBV4-2 and TRBJ2-7, with 11 nucleotides matching TRBD2. V was pared by 1 base and J by 3 bases, with 2 bases of the junction left unmatched. The CDR3 spans 15 residues. CDR1 and CDR2 (germline): LGHNA, YNFKEQ. Here the CDR3 reads CASSQGGTSGYEQYF. For the CDR3, the DNA is TGTGCCAGCAGCCAAGGAGGGACTAGCGGCTACGAGCAGTACTTC.

The sample holds a few counts of this clone. The chain is built from TRBV5-6 and TRBJ1-1; no clear D. The V gene's germline CDR1 is SGHDT and CDR2 YYEEEE. Trimming shortened V by 4 bases and J by 3 bases, and 4 bases separated the two germline ends. This CDR3 has 11 residues. CDR3 DNA: TGTGCCAGCAGCACCCACACTGAAGCTTTCTTT. Protein sequence: CASSTHTEAFF.

V usage is TRBV27 and J usage is TRBJ2-5; 11 nucleotides agree with TRBD2. This CDR3 has 16 residues. V was pared by 2 bases and J by 4 bases, with 6 bases of the junction left unmatched. Per germline, CDR1 MNHEY and CDR2 SMNVEV (reference sequence). Here the CDR3 reads CASSLEVAGGRETQYF. CDR3 in DNA: TGTGCCAGCAGTTTAGAAGTAGCGGGAGGGCGAGAGACCCAGTACTTC.

The table lists this clone with a few counts. The V gene is TRBV11-1, the J gene TRBJ2-7, with TRBD2 matching 9 bases. The V and J ends lost 2 bases and 2 bases, in that order; junction bases with no gene match: 4. Germline V lookup: CDR1 SGHAT, CDR2 FQDESV (reference sequence). This CDR3 has 15 residues. In nucleotides, the CDR3 is TGTGCCAGCAGCTTACCCTCTAGCGGGGCCTACGAGCAGTACTTC. Encoded protein: CASSLPSSGAYEQYF.

J is TRBJ2-3 and V is TRBV7-9, with D unclear. The CDR3 is made up of 12 amino acids. V was shortened by 0 bases and J by 3 bases, with 1 base between the two germline ends. Germline V lookup: CDR1 SEHNR, CDR2 FQNEAQ (reference sequence). Written as DNA, the CDR3 is TGTGCCAGCAGCTTAGCGACAGATACGCAGTATTTT. This sequence encodes CASSLATDTQYF.

The chain carries TRBV4-3 and TRBJ2-5; D call uncertain. The V gene lost 0 bases and the J gene lost 2 bases, with 10 bases spanning the gap. Germline values: CDR1 LGHNA, CDR2 YSLEER. This CDR3 is built from 15 residues. The CDR3 loop is CASSQEWWVQETQYF. CDR3 bases: TGCGCCAGCAGCCAAGAGTGGTGGGTGCAAGAGACCCAGTACTTC.

V gene TRBV13 combines with J gene TRBJ2-6; D remains ambiguous. The CDR3 has 15 residues. Trimming removed 0 bases from V and 0 bases from J, with 3 bases in between. Per the germline V gene, CDR1 is PRHDT and CDR2 is FYEKMQ (reference sequence). The CDR3 coding sequence is TGTGCCAGCAGCTTAGGGGCCTCTGGGGCCAACGTCCTGACTTTC. Its protein is CASSLGASGANVLTF.

CDR3 sequence reads: CASGSNDRDDIQYF. The CDR3 DNA sequence: TGTGCTAGTGGTTCTAACGACAGGGACGACATTCAGTACTTC. The rearrangement joins TRBV12-5 to TRBJ2-4; 7 nucleotides align to TRBD1. Trimming took 4 bases from V and 8 from J; bases not matched to a gene: 8. The CDR3 sequence is 14 residues long. Germline CDR1 LGHNT, CDR2 FRNRAP.

The chain carries TRBV7-9 and TRBJ2-1, with TRBD1 matching over 9 bases. The CDR3 loop spans 15 amino acids. Germline V lookup: CDR1 SEHNR, CDR2 FQNEAQ (reference sequence). J gave up 3 bases and V 5 bases, and 5 bases lay outside the gene matches. The CDR3 loop reads CASSKGQGVYNEQFF. CDR3 nucleotide sequence: TGTGCCAGCAGCAAGGGACAGGGAGTCTACAATGAGCAGTTCTTC.

The rearrangement uses TRBV5-4 and TRBJ2-2; TRBD2 agrees at 7 bases. This CDR3 comprises 16 residues. The germline gives CDR1 SGHNT, CDR2 YYREEE (reference sequence). With 2 bases clipped from V and 4 bases from J, the junction kept 8 bases outside the gene matches. The CDR3: CASSLGLREITGELFF. The CDR3 coding sequence is TGTGCCAGCAGCTTAGGTTTGCGGGAGATCACCGGGGAGCTGTTTTTT.

The chain recombines TRBV5-1 with TRBJ1-1; TRBD1 aligns across 9 bases. V was clipped by 0 bases and J by 4 bases; unmatched bases: 1. CDR1 SGHRS and CDR2 YFSETQ come from the germline V gene. The CDR3 runs to 14 residues. CDR3 nucleotides: TGCGCCAGCAGCTTGGCACAGGGGGCCACTGAAGCTTTCTTT. This sequence encodes CASSLAQGATEAFF.

This chain joins TRBV7-6 and TRBJ2-1; 7 bases match TRBD2. Germline-derived CDR1 and CDR2 are SGHVS and FNYEAQ. Germline trimming cut 5 bases from V and 8 bases from J; bases unmatched to any gene: 6. This CDR3 is built from 13 residues. In DNA, the CDR3 is TGTGCCAGCAGCGGCGGGAGTCCCCATGAGCAGTTCTTC. This sequence encodes CASSGGSPHEQFF.